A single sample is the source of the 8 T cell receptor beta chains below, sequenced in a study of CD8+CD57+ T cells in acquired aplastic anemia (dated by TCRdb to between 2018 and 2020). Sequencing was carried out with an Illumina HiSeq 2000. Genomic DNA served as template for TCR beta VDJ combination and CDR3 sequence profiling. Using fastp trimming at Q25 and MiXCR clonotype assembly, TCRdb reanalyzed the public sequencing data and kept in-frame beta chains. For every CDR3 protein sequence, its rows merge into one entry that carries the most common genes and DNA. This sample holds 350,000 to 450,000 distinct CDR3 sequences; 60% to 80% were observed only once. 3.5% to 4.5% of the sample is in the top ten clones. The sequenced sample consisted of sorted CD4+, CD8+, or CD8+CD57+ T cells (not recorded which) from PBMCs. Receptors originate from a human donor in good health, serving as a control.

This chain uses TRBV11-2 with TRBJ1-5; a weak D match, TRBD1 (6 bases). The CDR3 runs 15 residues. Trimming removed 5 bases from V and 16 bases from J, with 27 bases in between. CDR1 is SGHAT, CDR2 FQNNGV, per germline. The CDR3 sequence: CASSKQGKARQHFHF. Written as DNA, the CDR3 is TGTGCCAGCAGCAAACAGGGTAAAGCACGTCAGCACTTTCATTTT.

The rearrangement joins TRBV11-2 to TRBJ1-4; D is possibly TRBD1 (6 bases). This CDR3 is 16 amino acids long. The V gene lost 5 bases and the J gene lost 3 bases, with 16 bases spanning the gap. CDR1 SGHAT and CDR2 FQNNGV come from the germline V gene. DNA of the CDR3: TGTGCCAGCAGCCCCGGACCAGGGGCCCCTAATGAAAAACTGTTTTTT. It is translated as CASSPGPGAPNEKLFF.

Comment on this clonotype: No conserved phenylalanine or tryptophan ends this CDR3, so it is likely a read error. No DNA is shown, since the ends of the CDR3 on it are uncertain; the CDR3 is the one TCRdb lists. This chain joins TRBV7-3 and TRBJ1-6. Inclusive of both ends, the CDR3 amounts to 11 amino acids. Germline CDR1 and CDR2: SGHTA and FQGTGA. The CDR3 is CASSRGWTPDS.

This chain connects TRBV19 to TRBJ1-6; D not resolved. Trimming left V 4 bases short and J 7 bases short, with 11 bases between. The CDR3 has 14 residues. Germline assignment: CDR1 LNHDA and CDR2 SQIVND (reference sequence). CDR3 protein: CASSTICYNSPLHF. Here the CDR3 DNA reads TGTGCCAGTAGTACCATCTGCTACAATTCACCCCTCCACTTT.

The CDR3 spells CSAGKGAGDTQYF. The CDR3 DNA reads as TGCAGTGCCGGGAAGGGGGCTGGGGATACGCAGTATTTT. V is TRBV20-1 and J is TRBJ2-3; 7 bases align to TRBD1. CDR3 length equals 13 residues. J gave up 6 bases and V 6 bases, and 9 bases lay outside the gene matches. Germline CDR1 reads DFQATT; CDR2 reads SNEGSKA (reference sequence).

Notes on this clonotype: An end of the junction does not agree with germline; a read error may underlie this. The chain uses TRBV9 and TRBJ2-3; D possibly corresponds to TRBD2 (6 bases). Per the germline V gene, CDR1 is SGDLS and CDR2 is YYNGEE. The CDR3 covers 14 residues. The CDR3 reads CASSVTGGAKPENF. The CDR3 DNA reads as TGTGCCAGCAGCGTAACGGGCGGGGCAAAGCCGGAGAATTTT.

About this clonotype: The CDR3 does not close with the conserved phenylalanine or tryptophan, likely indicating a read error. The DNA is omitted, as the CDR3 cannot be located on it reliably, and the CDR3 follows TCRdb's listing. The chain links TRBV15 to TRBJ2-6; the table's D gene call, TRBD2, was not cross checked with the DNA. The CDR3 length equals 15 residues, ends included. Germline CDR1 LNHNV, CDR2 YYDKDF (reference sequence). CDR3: CATSGRGGGDAVLTH.

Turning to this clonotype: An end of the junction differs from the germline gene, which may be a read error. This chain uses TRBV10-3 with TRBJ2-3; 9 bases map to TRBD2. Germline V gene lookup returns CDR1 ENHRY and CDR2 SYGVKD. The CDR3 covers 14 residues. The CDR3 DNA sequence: TGTGCCATCAGTAGCGGGGGGTACATGGATACGCAGTACTTT. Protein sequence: CAISSGGYMDTQYF.